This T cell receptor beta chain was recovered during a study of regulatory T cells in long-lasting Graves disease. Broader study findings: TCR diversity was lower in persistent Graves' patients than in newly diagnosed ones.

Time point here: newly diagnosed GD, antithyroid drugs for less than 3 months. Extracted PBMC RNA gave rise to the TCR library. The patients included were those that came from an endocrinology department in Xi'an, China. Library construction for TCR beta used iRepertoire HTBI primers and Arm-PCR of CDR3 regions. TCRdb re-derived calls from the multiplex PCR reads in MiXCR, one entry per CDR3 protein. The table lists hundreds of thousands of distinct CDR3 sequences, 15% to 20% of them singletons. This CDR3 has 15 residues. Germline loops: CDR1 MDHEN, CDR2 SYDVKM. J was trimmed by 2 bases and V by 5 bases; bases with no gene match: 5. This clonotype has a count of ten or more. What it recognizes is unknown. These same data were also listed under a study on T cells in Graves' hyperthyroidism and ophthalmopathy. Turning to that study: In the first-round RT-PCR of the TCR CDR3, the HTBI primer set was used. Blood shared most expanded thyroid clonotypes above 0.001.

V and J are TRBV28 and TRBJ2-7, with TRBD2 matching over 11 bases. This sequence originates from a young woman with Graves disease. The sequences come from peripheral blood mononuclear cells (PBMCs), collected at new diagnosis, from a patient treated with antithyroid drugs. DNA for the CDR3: TGTGCCAGCAGTCAGCCGGGACTAGCGGCCTACGAGCAGTACTTC. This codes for CASSQPGLAAYEQYF. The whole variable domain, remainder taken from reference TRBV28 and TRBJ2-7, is DVKVTQSSRYLVKRTGEKVFLECVQDMDHENMFWYRQDPGLGLRLIYFSYDVKMKEKGDIPEGYSVSREKKERFSLILESASTNQTSMYLCASSQPGLAAYEQYFGPGTRLTVT.